This T cell receptor (beta chain) was sequenced for a study of cytomegalovirus exposure and HLA in healthy donors (dated by TCRdb to about 2017). Study-level background: In an earlier analysis of about 560 of the donors, 276 Gb of sequence data and about 110 million unique TCR beta sequences from about 190 million T cells were reported. High-throughput TCR immunosequencing, statistical association of individual TCRs with disease status, and machine learning were combined to predict cytomegalovirus infection status. An earlier analysis of several hundred of the donors applied high-throughput TCR beta sequencing to assess whether each TCR beta V gene segment acted as functional or pseudogenic. A later analysis re-analyzed previously published TCR beta repertoires from about 600 donors and added high-resolution HLA genotyping to study TCR occurrence patterns. Typing coverage differed by locus: A, B, C, DRB1 and DQB1 were typed in roughly 620-640 donors, DQA1 in roughly 500, DPA1 in around 580, and DPB1 in around 490. HLA typing included class I and class II loci at four-digit resolution. Among the roughly 400 genotyped donors, about 85% belonged to the genetic ancestry cluster associated with self-reported Caucasian donors. Besides the first cohort of 500 to 700 subjects, a separate validation cohort made up of over 100 different subjects was used. In the later analysis, no new phenotypic data were used to find candidate immune exposures; instead, reliance was placed on TCR beta sequences and their occurrence across donors. On average, around 200,000 unique TCR beta nucleotide sequences were sequenced per donor among about 400 genotyped donors of the cohort, with roughly 18% of those sequences being non-productive. Donor age, sex, ethnicity and CMV serostatus were compiled together with the repertoire data. Roughly 290 gigabases of sequencing data and around 80 million unique TCR sequences made up an early release that covered around 640 HLA-typed donors. Using immunosequencing, the study profiled T cell repertoires from around 670 subjects and related those repertoires to cytomegalovirus serostatus. Every repertoire in the discovery cohort had been generated on one and the same sequencing platform. The study aimed to test whether cataloging public T cell receptors could reveal signatures of past pathogen exposure. A later genetic analysis used genome-wide SNP genotypes for about 60% of the 666 donors, treating that subset as a discovery cohort. Because of strong linkage in the cohort, four to six DR-DQ haplotypes were treated as single units for association and clustering. Study-wide findings and limitations: Because the 87-base-pair reads could not distinguish some IMGT-functional V segments, including TRBV6-2 and TRBV6-3, those segments were excluded. The cohort was sequenced for TCR beta chains only, and without alpha or paired-chain data the features that could be detected were limited. According to a later genetic analysis, donors in an Asian-associated ancestry cluster had fewer N-insertions in productive TCRs than the approximately 700-donor mean. Correlated functional status among segregating V segments might be attributable to linkage disequilibrium, but an unknown experimental factor could not be ruled out. Because some donors lacked HLA typing at each locus, the association tests relied only on the typed subset. The earlier analysis of 587 of the donors excluded approximately 15 rarely observed V segments, including chromosome 9 orphons, because counts were too low. In a later analysis, TCR association rates were found to vary across HLA loci, with the most associated TCRs seen for DRB1 alleles and the fewest for HLA-C alleles. Specific HLA alleles were associated with about 17,000 TCR beta sequences at a false discovery rate of 0.05 in a later analysis. In a later genetic analysis, a missense DCLRE1C variant was associated with V-gene and J-gene trimming of TCR beta chains, and the association was replicated in an independent cohort. Strong co-occurrence of HLA alleles, especially DR and DQ, made assigning TCR associations to individual alleles difficult. It was suggested by the authors that the approach could potentially be generalized to other disease states and immunological phenotypes. A few of the identified cytomegalovirus-associated TCR beta chains were confirmed in vitro to be specific for cytomegalovirus antigens. The only immune exposure information available for the cohort was CMV serostatus. In both the original and validation cohorts, the classifier was reported to diagnose cytomegalovirus status with high specificity and sensitivity. The study listed approximately 150 TCR beta chains as associated with cytomegalovirus. A further reported finding was that TCR beta sequences accurately predicted the HLA-A and HLA-B alleles for most subjects in the first cohort. An earlier analysis of around 540 of the donors showed that most TCR beta V segments appeared in productive rearrangements either about 87% or about 30% of the time, which broadly matched IMGT annotations. A later analysis found that HLA-associated TCR beta chains were more clonally expanded and had lower generation probabilities than equally common non-associated chains. The presence/absence analyses assumed that sequencing depth was roughly uniform across donors, and that assumption may not be true. A later analysis found that most CMV-associated TCR beta chains appeared HLA-restricted, with HLA associations seemingly driven largely by CMV exposure. In a later analysis, several top co-occurrence clusters were reported to appear linked to parvovirus B19, influenza, CMV and Epstein-Barr virus. Across donors, most TCR sequences were observed very rarely, whereas some public TCRs were present in many individuals. A group of highly shared sequence variants was considered likely to be a technical artifact of the sequencing pipeline.

The germline V gene provides CDR1 KGHSH and CDR2 LQKENI. There are 15 amino acids in the CDR3, from cysteine to phenylalanine inclusive. Solely the CDR3 DNA is kept, with 45 bases framed from the first base. Compared with germline, V lacks 6 bases and J lacks 1 base; bases without a gene match: 6. The cohort consisted of 666 healthy bone marrow donors. All cohort members were sampled while nominally healthy, although unrecorded immune exposures were likely present. The donor tested CMV seropositive, placing the donor among the roughly 270 seropositive members of the cohort. Each donor provided a peripheral blood sample, and peripheral blood mononuclear cells were used for TCR beta sequencing. Genomic DNA extraction from the blood cell samples was performed with the Qiagen DNeasy Blood Extraction Kit. Libraries were prepared through the immunoSEQ multiplex PCR assay. The multiplex PCR relied on a mix of 60 forward primers for TCR Vbeta segments and 13 reverse primers for TCR Jbeta segments. Amplification of the CDR3 region of rearranged TCR beta genes was performed with a multiplex PCR assay on genomic DNA. The Illumina HiSeq System was used to sequence the amplified TCR beta libraries as 87-base-pair reads. Concerning the study's data processing: A later analysis tallied around 80 million unique TCR beta chains across the 666 repertoires, and approximately 12 million of those chains were shared by two or more donors. Raw reads were error-corrected and collapsed into unique sequences by a nearest-neighbor algorithm in which closely related sequences were merged to remove PCR and sequencing errors. To assign V, D and J gene segments, CDR3 sequences were aligned to IMGT reference sequences. For a sequence to be retained, at least a six-nucleotide match to both a V gene segment and a J gene segment was required. Rearrangements were called productive when the CDR3 lacked stop codons and stayed in frame with V and J; all others were non-productive. Following IMGT convention, CDR3 was defined as the stretch from the second conserved V-encoded cysteine up to the conserved J-encoded phenylalanine. The earlier analysis of a few hundred of the donors excluded any sequence lacking an unambiguous match to a single V gene segment. An earlier analysis of roughly 590 of the donors called V segments functional above 56.7% productive rearrangements and segregating when the between-donor standard deviation exceeded 5%. A statistical classification framework was built to diagnose cytomegalovirus status from the catalog of TCR beta chain sequences. In a later analysis, V and J genes were assigned by comparing TCR nucleotide sequences against IMGT/GENE-DB human TR gene sequences. A later analysis assigned CDR3 sequences and most-parsimonious VDJ recombination scenarios with the TCRdist pipeline. In a later analysis, every TCR beta chain was defined by the combination of its CDR3 amino acid sequence and its V-gene family, and reads without a unique V-gene family were dropped. As a way to deal with suspected cross-contamination and a sequencing artifact, a later analysis dropped roughly 620 nucleotide sequences that were highly shared and had low generation probability. In a later analysis, a clonal expansion index was calculated for each public chain from normalized within-repertoire ranks of inferred template counts. A later analysis computed generation probabilities with a VDJ recombination model fitted to out-of-frame rearrangements, and checked the results against IGoR. Hypergeometric tests were used in a later analysis to score TCR-TCR, TCR-HLA and TCR-CMV co-occurrence, with a repertoire-size bias correction applied to the TCR pairs. False discovery rates were estimated in a later analysis by permuting HLA or CMV assignments 20 times. In a later analysis, co-occurring TCRs were grouped using DBSCAN, with TCRdist sequence similarity added in when clustering inside HLA-allele-positive subsets. Repertoires with fewer than 30,000 or more than 120,000 public chains, plus five repertoires with anomalous nucleotide sharing, were excluded from co-occurrence clustering. The table comes from immuneACCESS by way of TCRdb, which keeps in-frame sequences with V and J called. Part of the clones is missing from these tables; in studies checked, under half for an unresolved V gene and the rest for unknown reasons. V, J and clone size are taken as reported in that table, and D and trimming were inferred from the DNA itself. Counted in this sample were about 99,000 clones; 79% of them appeared once. The ten largest make up approximately 3.7% of the sample.

Notes on this clone: What this receptor recognizes is not known. Qualities for individual bases were not recorded, and no much larger clone is one base off.

This sequence originates from a man over 45 in good health and CMV-seropositive. The rearranged segments are TRBV18 and TRBJ2-5, with TRBD2 matching 9 junction bases. The material sequenced was PBMCs. The nucleotides are TGTGCCAGCTCCTCAGCGGGAGGTATCCAAGAGACCCAGTACTTC. This translates into CASSSAGGIQETQYF.